A selection of T cell receptor beta chains follows, all from one sample in a study of blood T cells in healthy people across ages. TCRdb fed the 5' RACE reads into MiXCR, producing one record per CDR3 protein. The sample lists about 1.7 million distinct CDR3 sequences; 28% were seen once. Sequencing used blood. Receptor source: a woman in her twenties or thirties in good health. The CDR3 runs from the conserved cysteine through the conserved F or W. D genes are given only for firm matches. Clone size is given for some rows only: seen once, a few or many times, or a class if the clone is expanded.

CDR3 protein: CASSLGVADSGANVLTF; CDR3 DNA: TGTGCCAGCAGCTTAGGTGTCGCCGACTCTGGGGCCAACGTCCTGACTTTC; J gene: TRBJ2-6; V gene: TRBV7-2; D gene: .; clone size: .
CDR3 protein: CASSITTGLNGYTF; CDR3 DNA: TGTGCCAGTAGTATTACGACAGGGTTGAATGGCTACACCTTC; J gene: TRBJ1-2; V gene: TRBV19; D gene: TRBD1; clone size: few
CDR3 protein: CATSRDRAENTEAFF; CDR3 DNA: TGTGCCACCAGCAGAGATAGAGCGGAGAACACTGAAGCTTTCTTT; J gene: TRBJ1-1; V gene: TRBV15; D gene: .; clone size: .
CDR3 protein: CASSLQTGDRGYTF; CDR3 DNA: TGCGCCAGCAGCTTACAAACAGGGGACCGGGGCTACACCTTC; J gene: TRBJ1-2; V gene: TRBV5-1; D gene: TRBD1; clone size: many
CDR3 protein: CSAGSTSNTEAFF; CDR3 DNA: TGCAGTGCCGGCTCGACATCGAACACTGAAGCTTTCTTT; J gene: TRBJ1-1; V gene: TRBV20-1; D gene: .; clone size: .
CDR3 protein: CASSPYQRGVSRHEQYF; CDR3 DNA: TGTGCCAGCAGCCCGTATCAGCGGGGGGTCTCTCGACACGAGCAGTACTTC; J gene: TRBJ2-7; V gene: TRBV5-4; D gene: TRBD2; clone size: many
CDR3 protein: CASKTGTGRGDTQYF; CDR3 DNA: TGTGCCAGCAAGACAGGAACGGGGCGGGGGGATACGCAGTATTTT; J gene: TRBJ2-3; V gene: TRBV12-3/TRBV12-4; D gene: .; clone size: few
CDR3 protein: CASSEARHQQFF; CDR3 DNA: TGTGCCAGCAGTGAAGCCCGGCACCAGCAGTTCTTC; J gene: TRBJ2-1; V gene: TRBV6-1; D gene: .; clone size: .
CDR3 protein: CASSLEPSGRYNEQFF; CDR3 DNA: TGTGCCAGCAGCTTAGAGCCTAGCGGGAGGTACAATGAGCAGTTCTTC; J gene: TRBJ2-1; V gene: TRBV7-2; D gene: TRBD2; clone size: many
CDR3 protein: CASSQEGSLNTEAFF; CDR3 DNA: TGCGCCAGCAGCCAAGAGGGCAGTTTGAACACTGAAGCTTTCTTT; J gene: TRBJ1-1; V gene: TRBV4-1; D gene: .; clone size: .
CDR3 protein: CATSDAAGAGETQYF; CDR3 DNA: TGTGCCACCAGTGATGCAGCGGGAGCCGGGGAGACCCAGTACTTC; J gene: TRBJ2-5; V gene: TRBV24-1; D gene: TRBD2; clone size: many
CDR3 protein: CASSGRGPNEQFF; CDR3 DNA: TGTGCCAGCAGCGGACGGGGCCCCAATGAGCAGTTCTTC; J gene: TRBJ2-1; V gene: TRBV7-2; D gene: .; clone size: many
CDR3 protein: CASSPRTGGEDGYTF; CDR3 DNA: TGTGCCAGCAGCCCCCGGACAGGGGGCGAGGATGGCTACACCTTC; J gene: TRBJ1-2; V gene: TRBV5-5; D gene: TRBD1; clone size: many
CDR3 protein: CASSLSLAGSDEQFF; CDR3 DNA: TGTGCCAGCAGTTTAAGCCTAGCGGGAAGCGATGAGCAGTTCTTC; J gene: TRBJ2-1; V gene: TRBV27; D gene: TRBD2; clone size: few
CDR3 protein: CATQTGSAGYEQYF; CDR3 DNA: TGTGCCACTCAAACAGGGTCGGCTGGCTACGAGCAGTACTTC; J gene: TRBJ2-7; V gene: TRBV6-1; D gene: .; clone size: many
CDR3 protein: CASSLGLAGSSSYEQYF; CDR3 DNA: TGTGCCAGCAGTTTAGGACTAGCGGGTTCCAGCTCCTACGAGCAGTACTTC; J gene: TRBJ2-7; V gene: TRBV27; D gene: TRBD2; clone size: few
CDR3 protein: CASNLQAGPVWYEQYF; CDR3 DNA: TGTGCCAGCAATCTCCAGGCGGGCCCCGTCTGGTACGAGCAGTACTTC; J gene: TRBJ2-7; V gene: TRBV12-3/TRBV12-4; D gene: .; clone size: few
CDR3 protein: CSARTSGGYEQYF; CDR3 DNA: TGCAGTGCTCGGACTAGCGGGGGGTACGAGCAGTACTTC; J gene: TRBJ2-7; V gene: TRBV20-1; D gene: TRBD2; clone size: many
CDR3 protein: CASSLDTLAGALQFF; CDR3 DNA: TGTGCCAGCAGCTTGGATACACTAGCGGGGGCCTTACAGTTCTTC; J gene: TRBJ2-1; V gene: TRBV5-5; D gene: TRBD2; clone size: .
CDR3 protein: CASSLQQEIGYEQYF; CDR3 DNA: TGTGCCAGCTCACTCCAACAGGAGATTGGATACGAGCAGTACTTC; J gene: TRBJ2-7; V gene: TRBV18; D gene: .; clone size: .
CDR3 protein: CASSPGGASNTEAFF; CDR3 DNA: TGCGCCAGCAGCCCGGGCGGGGCCTCGAACACTGAAGCTTTCTTT; J gene: TRBJ1-1; V gene: TRBV4-3; D gene: .; clone size: .
CDR3 protein: CASSVRGHQPQHF; CDR3 DNA: TGTGCCAGCAGCGTACGGGGCCATCAGCCCCAGCATTTT; J gene: TRBJ1-5; V gene: TRBV7-2; D gene: .; clone size: many
CDR3 protein: CVSSQGLKTYEQYF; CDR3 DNA: TGTGTCAGCAGCCAAGGACTGAAGACCTACGAGCAGTACTTC; J gene: TRBJ2-7; V gene: TRBV3-1; D gene: .; clone size: .
CDR3 protein: CASSPRGTGSYGQYF; CDR3 DNA: TGTGCCAGCAGCCCGAGGGGGACAGGGTCCTACGGGCAGTACTTC; J gene: TRBJ2-7; V gene: TRBV9; D gene: TRBD1; clone size: few
CDR3 protein: CASSPNYSRDTQYF; CDR3 DNA: TGTGCCAGCTCACCGAACTACTCACGGGATACGCAGTATTTT; J gene: TRBJ2-3; V gene: TRBV18; D gene: .; clone size: .
CDR3 protein: CATVTTGLNYGYTF; CDR3 DNA: TGTGCCACCGTTACGACAGGGCTTAACTATGGCTACACCTTC; J gene: TRBJ1-2; V gene: TRBV24-1; D gene: TRBD1; clone size: .
CDR3 protein: CSAHRGGRGSNQPQHF; CDR3 DNA: TGCAGTGCTCACAGGGGGGGACGGGGAAGCAATCAGCCCCAGCATTTT; J gene: TRBJ1-5; V gene: TRBV20-1; D gene: TRBD1; clone size: .
CDR3 protein: CSAKSGGGTGELFF; CDR3 DNA: TGCAGTGCTAAATCCGGGGGGGGAACCGGGGAGCTGTTTTTT; J gene: TRBJ2-2; V gene: TRBV20-1; D gene: TRBD2; clone size: .
CDR3 protein: CARIRGLPTYEQYF; CDR3 DNA: TGTGCCAGGATCAGGGGGCTACCTACCTACGAGCAGTACTTC; J gene: TRBJ2-7; V gene: TRBV25-1; D gene: TRBD1; clone size: few
CDR3 protein: CASSVDEDRFYDYTF; CDR3 DNA: TGTGCCAGCAGCGTAGATGAGGACAGATTCTATGACTACACCTTC; J gene: TRBJ1-2; V gene: TRBV9; D gene: .; clone size: .
CDR3 protein: CASSLEPGFYEQYF; CDR3 DNA: TGCGCCAGCAGCTTGGAGCCGGGTTTCTACGAGCAGTACTTC; J gene: TRBJ2-7; V gene: TRBV5-1; D gene: .; clone size: .
CDR3 protein: CASSPDPPGGYNEQFF; CDR3 DNA: TGTGCCAGCTCACCAGACCCCCCTGGGGGATACAATGAGCAGTTCTTC; J gene: TRBJ2-1; V gene: TRBV18; D gene: .; clone size: .
CDR3 protein: CASSLTVGVQETQYF; CDR3 DNA: TGTGCCAGCAGCCTTACGGTTGGGGTCCAAGAGACCCAGTACTTC; J gene: TRBJ2-5; V gene: TRBV7-2; D gene: .; clone size: many
CDR3 protein: CASSFVSGGTSTDTQYF; CDR3 DNA: TGCGCCAGCAGCTTTGTCAGCGGGGGCACTAGCACAGATACGCAGTATTTT; J gene: TRBJ2-3; V gene: TRBV5-1; D gene: TRBD2; clone size: .
CDR3 protein: CASSPAAARNEQFF; CDR3 DNA: TGTGCCAGCAGCCCAGCGGCGGCTCGGAATGAGCAGTTCTTC; J gene: TRBJ2-1; V gene: TRBV3-1; D gene: .; clone size: few
CDR3 protein: CASSESVGLAGAETQYF; CDR3 DNA: TGCGCCAGCAGTGAGTCTGTCGGACTAGCGGGAGCAGAGACCCAGTACTTC; J gene: TRBJ2-5; V gene: TRBV10-1; D gene: TRBD2; clone size: few
CDR3 protein: CASLRERGNQPQHF; CDR3 DNA: TGTGCCAGCCTCCGGGAGAGGGGAAATCAGCCCCAGCATTTT; J gene: TRBJ1-5; V gene: TRBV2; D gene: .; clone size: .
CDR3 protein: CASSLGHSTYEQYF; CDR3 DNA: TGTGCCAGCAGTTTAGGGCATTCGACCTACGAGCAGTACTTC; J gene: TRBJ2-7; V gene: TRBV12-3/TRBV12-4; D gene: .; clone size: few
CDR3 protein: CASIMRGQQETQYF; CDR3 DNA: TGTGCCAGCATCATGCGGGGACAGCAAGAGACCCAGTACTTC; J gene: TRBJ2-5; V gene: TRBV12-3/TRBV12-4; D gene: .; clone size: .
CDR3 protein: CASSLTRGPNSPLHF; CDR3 DNA: TGTGCCAGCAGTTTAACGAGGGGGCCGAATTCACCCCTCCACTTT; J gene: TRBJ1-6; V gene: TRBV28; D gene: TRBD1; clone size: .
CDR3 protein: CSVDGQGYGYTF; CDR3 DNA: TGCAGCGTTGATGGACAGGGGTATGGCTACACCTTC; J gene: TRBJ1-2; V gene: TRBV29-1; D gene: TRBD1; clone size: many
CDR3 protein: CASSRSSGTSTDTQYF; CDR3 DNA: TGCGCCAGCAGCCGAAGTAGCGGGACCTCCACAGATACGCAGTATTTT; J gene: TRBJ2-3; V gene: TRBV5-1; D gene: TRBD2; clone size: few
CDR3 protein: CAITENNEQFF; CDR3 DNA: TGTGCCATCACAGAGAACAATGAGCAGTTCTTC; J gene: TRBJ2-1; V gene: TRBV10-3; D gene: .; clone size: .
CDR3 protein: CASSLWKGDSYEQYF; CDR3 DNA: TGCGCCAGCAGCTTGTGGAAGGGTGATTCCTACGAGCAGTACTTC; J gene: TRBJ2-7; V gene: TRBV5-1; D gene: .; clone size: few
CDR3 protein: CASSHVEREVYNEQFF; CDR3 DNA: TGTGCCAGCAGCCATGTGGAGCGGGAGGTATACAATGAGCAGTTCTTC; J gene: TRBJ2-1; V gene: TRBV5-6; D gene: TRBD2; clone size: .
CDR3 protein: CASGGGIVRNEQFF; CDR3 DNA: TGTGCCAGCGGGGGAGGAATAGTGCGCAATGAGCAGTTCTTC; J gene: TRBJ2-1; V gene: TRBV6-1; D gene: .; clone size: few
CDR3 protein: CSVNGGNNSPLHF; CDR3 DNA: TGCAGCGTGAACGGGGGTAATAATTCACCCCTCCACTTT; J gene: TRBJ1-6; V gene: TRBV29-1; D gene: .; clone size: few
CDR3 protein: CAISETALDTQYF; CDR3 DNA: TGTGCCATCAGTGAAACAGCCCTCGATACGCAGTATTTT; J gene: TRBJ2-3; V gene: TRBV10-3; D gene: .; clone size: .
CDR3 protein: CSARPTTGSNQPQHF; CDR3 DNA: TGCAGTGCTAGACCTACTACAGGGAGCAATCAGCCCCAGCATTTT; J gene: TRBJ1-5; V gene: TRBV20-1; D gene: .; clone size: .
CDR3 protein: CASSPDAGAQYF; CDR3 DNA: TGTGCCAGCTCACCGGACGCAGGGGCGCAGTATTTT; J gene: TRBJ2-3; V gene: TRBV18; D gene: .; clone size: few
CDR3 protein: CSVDGTSGRVQETQYF; CDR3 DNA: TGCAGCGTGGATGGGACTAGCGGGAGGGTTCAAGAGACCCAGTACTTC; J gene: TRBJ2-5; V gene: TRBV29-1; D gene: TRBD2; clone size: .
CDR3 protein: CASSPPDSLREEQYF; CDR3 DNA: TGTGCCAGCTCACCACCGGACAGCCTCCGGGAGGAGCAGTACTTC; J gene: TRBJ2-7; V gene: TRBV18; D gene: .; clone size: few
CDR3 protein: CASSPPRTGVRADTQYF; CDR3 DNA: TGTGCCAGCTCACCACCGAGGACAGGGGTGAGAGCAGATACGCAGTATTTT; J gene: TRBJ2-3; V gene: TRBV18; D gene: TRBD1; clone size: many
CDR3 protein: CASSLGLAAPKGTQFF; CDR3 DNA: TGTGCCAGCAGCTTAGGTCTTGCGGCCCCCAAGGGGACCCAGTTCTTC; J gene: TRBJ2-1; V gene: TRBV11-1; D gene: .; clone size: .
CDR3 protein: CASSLSRSTRYF; CDR3 DNA: TGTGCCAGCAGTTTGAGCCGCTCTACGCGGTATTTT; J gene: TRBJ2-3; V gene: TRBV12-3/TRBV12-4; D gene: .; clone size: .